A single sample gave rise to the 17 T cell receptor beta chains below, sequenced in a study of blood T cell repertoires in COVID-19. Here immunoSEQ multiplex PCR was the method, and the copy in TCRdb shows in-frame clones only, minus some. The sample lists fewer than 450,000 clones; 91% were seen once. Sequencing was performed on peripheral blood. These receptors were taken from a young woman who had recovered from COVID-19.

The genes are TRBV5-1 and TRBJ2-1, with D tentatively TRBD1 (5 bases). CDR1 is SGHRS and CDR2 is YFSETQ in the germline V gene. Trimming left V 4 bases short and J 8 bases short, with 16 bases between. The CDR3 loop spans 14 amino acids. The DNA of the CDR3 is TGCGCCAGCAGCACGACAGCGAGCGTCGATGAGCAGTTCTTC. This codes for CASSTTASVDEQFF.

The chain is built from TRBV7-9 and TRBJ2-6, with D maybe TRBD2 (5 bases). V was pared by 2 bases and J by 2 bases, with 7 bases between. The CDR3 is 15 residues long. Germline V gene lookup returns CDR1 SEHNR and CDR2 FQNEAQ (reference sequence). The CDR3: CASSLQLAGANVLTF. DNA for the CDR3: TGTGCCAGCAGCTTACAACTAGCTGGGGCCAACGTCCTGACTTTC.

J is TRBJ2-2 and V is TRBV30; 9 positions agree with TRBD2. The germline V gene has CDR1 GTSNPN and CDR2 SVGIG (reference sequence). Trimming removed 7 bases from V and 1 base from J; junction bases left unmatched: 4. CDR3 length: 14 residues. CDR3 nucleotide sequence: TGTGCCTCACCGCGGGAGGGGAACACCGGGGAGCTGTTTTTT. It translates to CASPREGNTGELFF.

This clone was counted once. The V and J genes are TRBV4-3 and TRBJ2-5, with 7 bases fitting TRBD2. Germline CDR1 and CDR2: LGHNA and YSLEER. V was clipped by 1 base and J by 4 bases; unmatched bases: 15. The CDR3 runs to 18 residues. In DNA form, the CDR3 reads TGCGCCAGCAGCCAAGCGCTCCGGGCGGGAGAAGGGGTAGAGACCCAGTACTTC. This translates into CASSQALRAGEGVETQYF.

This clone was observed once. The chain is built from TRBV6-5 and TRBJ1-6; tentative D call: TRBD1 (5 bases). Germline V lookup: CDR1 MNHEY, CDR2 SVGAGI. Trimming pared 2 bases from V and 7 bases from J, leaving 12 bases between. The CDR3 spans 15 residues. The CDR3 DNA follows: TGTGCCAGCAGTTACAGCTACAGGTTGAATTCACCCCTCCACTTT. Its protein product is CASSYSYRLNSPLHF.

V usage is TRBV7-6 and J usage is TRBJ2-1; TRBD2 agrees at 15 bases. J was trimmed by 0 bases and V by 4 bases; bases with no gene match: 4. This CDR3 spans 18 amino acids. Per germline, CDR1 SGHVS and CDR2 FNYEAQ. DNA of the CDR3: TGTGCCAGCAGCTCCGGACTAGCGGGAGGGCTCTCCTACAATGAGCAGTTCTTC. This translates into CASSSGLAGGLSYNEQFF.

V is TRBV3-1 (or the pseudogene TRBV3-2) and J is TRBJ2-5; TRBD2 matches at 10 bases. V lost 6 bases and J lost 5; bases outside the gene matches: 9. This CDR3 comprises 15 residues. Germline CDR1 reads LGHDT; CDR2 reads YNNKEL (reference sequence). CDR3 in amino acids: CASRPFGTSDETQYF. CDR3 bases: TGTGCCAGCAGACCGTTCGGGACTAGCGACGAGACCCAGTACTTC.

The chain combines TRBV30 with TRBJ2-2; a possible D gene is TRBD2 (6 bases). CDR1 GTSNPN and CDR2 SVGIG come from the germline V gene (reference sequence). Between the trimmed V and J ends, which lost 1 base and 0 bases, there was a span of 6 bases. The CDR3 has 14 amino acids. CDR3 sequence (DNA): TGTGCCTGGAGTGGCGGGGCGAACACCGGGGAGCTGTTTTTT. Protein: CAWSGGANTGELFF.

The CDR3 DNA reads as TGTGCCAGCAGTCGAGAGGGGGACACTGAAGCTTTCTTT. Translating it yields CASSREGDTEAFF. The chain uses TRBV7-9 and TRBJ1-1; D is perhaps TRBD1 (6 bases). The CDR3 is made up of 13 amino acids. Trimming removed 6 bases at V and 3 bases at J, with 11 bases between. In germline, CDR1 is SEHNR, CDR2 FQNEAQ (reference sequence).

The chain couples TRBV10-3 to TRBJ2-3; D is possibly TRBD1 (5 bases). Germline lookup yields CDR1 ENHRY and CDR2 SYGVKD. The CDR3 runs to 17 residues. The V end was cut by 0 bases, the J end by 4 bases, with 17 bases between. The DNA of the CDR3 is TGTGCCATCAGTGAGTCGTTGGGGCCACGGATGGCAGATACGCAGTATTTT. Translated: CAISESLGPRMADTQYF.

This clone is a singleton in its sample. The chain recombines TRBV5-1 with TRBJ2-1, with 11 positions matching TRBD2. The CDR3 sequence is 15 residues long. Germline trimming cut 3 bases from V and 6 bases from J; bases unmatched to any gene: 5. Germline-derived CDR1 and CDR2 are SGHRS and YFSETQ. The CDR3 DNA is TGCGCCAGCAGCTCGGGACTAGCGGTCTCCAATGAGCAGTTCTTC. It is translated as CASSSGLAVSNEQFF. The variable domain in full, completed from reference TRBV5-1 and TRBJ2-1, reads KAGVTQTPRYLIKTRGQQVTLSCSPISGHRSVSWYQQTPGQGLQFLFEYFSETQRNKGNFPGRFSGRQFSNSRSEMNVSTLELGDSALYLCASSSGLAVSNEQFFGPGTRLTVL.

DNA of the CDR3: TGCGCCAGCAGCCAAGATGGGACAGGGGGCGCGTTAGATGGCTACACCTTC. Its protein is CASSQDGTGGALDGYTF. The chain is built from TRBV4-3 and TRBJ1-2; the match to TRBD1 covers 12 bases. CDR3 length: 17 residues. Germline V gene data show CDR1 as LGHNA and CDR2 as YSLEER. The V segment lost 0 bases and the J segment 6 bases; nucleotides outside the gene matches: 8.

The gene calls are TRBV7-2 and TRBJ2-5; D perhaps matches TRBD2 (5 bases). The CDR3 has 14 residues. Trimming left V 8 bases short and J 2 bases short, with 15 bases between. Germline lookup yields CDR1 SGHTA and CDR2 FQGNSA. The CDR3 here is CASARQRNQETQYF. Here the CDR3 DNA reads TGTGCCAGCGCTCGTCAGCGGAATCAAGAGACCCAGTACTTC. Full variable domain (rest looked up from reference TRBV7-2 and TRBJ2-5): GAGVSQSPSNKVTEKGKDVELRCDPISGHTALYWYRQSLGQGLEFLIYFQGNSAPDKSGLPSDRFSAERTGGSVSTLTIQRTQQEDSAVYLCASARQRNQETQYFGPGTRLLVL.

The chain joins TRBV24-1 to TRBJ1-5; the match to TRBD1 covers 7 bases. Germline CDR1 KGHDR, CDR2 SFDVKD. The CDR3 has 14 residues. V lost 4 bases, J lost 3 bases, and 2 bases stayed unmatched. DNA for the CDR3: TGTGCCACCAGTGAAGACAGGGACAATCAGCCCCAGCATTTT. The encoded protein is CATSEDRDNQPQHF.

This clone was counted a few times. The chain is built from TRBV5-4 and TRBJ1-2; D is possibly TRBD1 (6 bases). V was pared by 4 bases and J by 8 bases, with 18 bases between. The germline V gene encodes CDR1 SGHNT and CDR2 YYREEE (reference sequence). There are 14 residues in the CDR3. CDR3 protein: CASSATQGLWGYTF. In DNA, the CDR3 is TGTGCCAGCAGCGCGACACAGGGTTTATGGGGCTACACCTTC.

The V call is TRBV3-1 (or the pseudogene TRBV3-2), the J call TRBJ2-1, with D hard to call. The CDR3 contains 13 residues. The germline V and J ends were trimmed by 3 bases and 10 bases, with 13 bases remaining between them. Looked up from germline, CDR1 is LGHDT and CDR2 is YNNKEL (reference sequence). CDR3 in DNA: TGTGCCAGCAGCCAGTATTACGCTCTAGAGCAGTTCTTC. Its translation is CASSQYYALEQFF.

The count of this clone is one. The chain joins TRBV5-5 to TRBJ2-7; the D gene is possibly TRBD2 (5 bases). CDR1 and CDR2 (germline): SGHKS, YYEKEE (reference sequence). V gave up 4 bases and J gave up 9 bases, with 17 bases separating them. This CDR3 region has 13 residues. CDR3 in amino acids: CASSPFLAGPQYV. In DNA, the CDR3 is TGTGCCAGCAGCCCCTTTTTGGCGGGTCCGCAGTACGTC.